This T cell receptor (beta chain) is drawn from a study of blood T cell repertoires in COVID-19. Overall study context: Samples representing acute and convalescent COVID-19 were sourced from the United States, Italy and Spain. PBMCs, B-cell-depleted T cells, or T cells provided the cDNA or gDNA that made up the material.

From germline, CDR1 is MNHEY and CDR2 SMNVEV (reference sequence). V gave up 5 bases and J gave up 4 bases, with 9 bases separating them. The CDR3 is made up of 13 amino acids. In the authors' workflow: Cell counts per sample came from amplifying reference gene primers. Assay: immunoSEQ multiplex PCR; the TCRdb copy retains only in-frame clones and omits some. V and J calls and clone size are copied from that table; D and trimming were computed from the DNA. The table includes about 220,000 clones, 80% to 90% detected once. Categorization into cohorts depended on clinical history that participants reported.

Sequencing was carried out using PBMCs or T cells enriched from blood (not recorded which). The gene calls are TRBV27 and TRBJ1-3; the D is unclear. The source is a young woman in a cohort exposed to, infected with or recovered from COVID-19 (not recorded which). The CDR3: CASSPRIGNTIYF. In DNA form, the CDR3 reads TGTGCCAGCAGTCCGCGGATCGGAAACACCATATATTTT.